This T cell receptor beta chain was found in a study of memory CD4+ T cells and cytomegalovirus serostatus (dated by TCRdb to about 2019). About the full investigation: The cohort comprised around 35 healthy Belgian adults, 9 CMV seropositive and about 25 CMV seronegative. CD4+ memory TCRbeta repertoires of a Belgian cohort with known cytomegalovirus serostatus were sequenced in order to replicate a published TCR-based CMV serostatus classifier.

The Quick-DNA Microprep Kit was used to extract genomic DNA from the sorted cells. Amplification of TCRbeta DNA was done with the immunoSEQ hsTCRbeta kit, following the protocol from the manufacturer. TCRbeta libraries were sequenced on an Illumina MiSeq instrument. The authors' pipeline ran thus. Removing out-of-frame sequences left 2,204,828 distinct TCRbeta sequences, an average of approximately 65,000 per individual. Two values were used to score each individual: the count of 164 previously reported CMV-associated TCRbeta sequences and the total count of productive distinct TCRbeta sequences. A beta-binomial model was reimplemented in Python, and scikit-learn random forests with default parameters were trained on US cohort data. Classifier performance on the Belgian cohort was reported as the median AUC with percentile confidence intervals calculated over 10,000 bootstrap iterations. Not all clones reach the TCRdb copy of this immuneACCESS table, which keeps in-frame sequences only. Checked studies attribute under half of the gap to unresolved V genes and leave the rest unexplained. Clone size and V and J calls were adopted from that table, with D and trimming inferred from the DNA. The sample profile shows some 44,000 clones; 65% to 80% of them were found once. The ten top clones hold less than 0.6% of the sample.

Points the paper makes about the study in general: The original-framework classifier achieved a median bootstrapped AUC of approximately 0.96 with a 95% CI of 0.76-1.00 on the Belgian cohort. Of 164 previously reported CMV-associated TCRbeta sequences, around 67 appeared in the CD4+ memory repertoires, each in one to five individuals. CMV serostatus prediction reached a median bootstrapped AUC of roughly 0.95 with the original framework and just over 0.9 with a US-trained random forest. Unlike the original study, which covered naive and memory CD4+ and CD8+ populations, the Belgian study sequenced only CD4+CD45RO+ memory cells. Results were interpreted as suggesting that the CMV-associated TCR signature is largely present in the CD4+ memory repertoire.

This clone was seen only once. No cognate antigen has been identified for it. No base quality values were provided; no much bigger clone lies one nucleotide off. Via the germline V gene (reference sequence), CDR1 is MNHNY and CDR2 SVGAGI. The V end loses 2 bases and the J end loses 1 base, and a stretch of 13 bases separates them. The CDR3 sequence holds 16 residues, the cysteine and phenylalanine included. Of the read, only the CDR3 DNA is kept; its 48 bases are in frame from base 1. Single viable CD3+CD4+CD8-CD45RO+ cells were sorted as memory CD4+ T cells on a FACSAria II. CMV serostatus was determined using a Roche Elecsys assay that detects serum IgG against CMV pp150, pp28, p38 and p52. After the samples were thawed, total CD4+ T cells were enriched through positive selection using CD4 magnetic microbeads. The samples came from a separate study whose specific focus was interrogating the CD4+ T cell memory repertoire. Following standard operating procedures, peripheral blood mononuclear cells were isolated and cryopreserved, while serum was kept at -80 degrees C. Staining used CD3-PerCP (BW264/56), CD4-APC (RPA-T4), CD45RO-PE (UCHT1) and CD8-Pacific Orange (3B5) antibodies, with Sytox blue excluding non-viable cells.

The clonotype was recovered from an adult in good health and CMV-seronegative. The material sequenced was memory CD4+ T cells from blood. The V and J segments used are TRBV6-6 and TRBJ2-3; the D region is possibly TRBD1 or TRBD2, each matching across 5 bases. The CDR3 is CASSYGIRGGTDTQYF. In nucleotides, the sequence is TGTGCCAGCAGTTACGGTATTCGGGGCGGCACAGATACGCAGTATTTT.